Following are 2 T cell receptor beta chains from one sample sequenced in a study of shared clonotypes between healthy human individuals. The data were produced by immunoSEQ multiplex PCR, yet TCRdb's version contains in-frame clones alone and is incomplete. The sample consists of over a million clones, 98% of them appearing once. The sequenced sample consisted of naive CD4+ T cells sorted from blood. Subset specified: CD45RA+ positively selected. These receptor sequences come from a man aged 30 to 45 in good health.

The V gene is TRBV13, the J gene TRBJ2-7, with no clear D. The V end lost 4 bases, the J end lost 0 bases, and 10 bases lay between the germline ends. The germline V gene has CDR1 PRHDT and CDR2 FYEKMQ (reference sequence). This CDR3 is 14 amino acids long. CDR3 nucleotides: TGTGCCAGCAGCTCACTCATGAGCTCCTACGAGCAGTACTTC. It specifies CASSSLMSSYEQYF.

The V call is TRBV6-1, the J call TRBJ2-7; D not certain. Germline CDR1 and CDR2: MNHNS and SASEGT. Trimming shortened V by 6 bases and J by 5 bases, and 8 bases separated the two germline ends. CDR3 size: 11 residues. In DNA form, the CDR3 reads TGTGCCAGCAGGGATAGTGACGAGCAGTACTTC. Translated, it gives CASRDSDEQYF.